This T cell receptor beta chain came from a study of human T cells and chemical hapten exposure. This clonotype was recorded at least ten times. This CDR3 has 18 residues. The V and J ends lost 5 bases and 8 bases respectively, with 27 bases between them. Germline CDR1 and CDR2: SEHNR and FQNEAQ (reference sequence). TCRdb ran MiXCR on the RACE reads and lists one entry per CDR3 protein. There are approximately 90,000 distinct CDR3 sequences in the sample; about an eighth occur only once, and 2% to 2.5% lies in the top ten. This sample's time point: patch test 1, 2 weeks after DPC sensitization. Treatment reported: therapeutic diphenylcyclopropenone sensitization with weekly scalp DPC.

Source: whole blood, taken in connection with sensitization to the hapten diphenylcyclopropenone (DPC). This rearrangement joins TRBV7-9 to TRBJ2-2, with D hard to call. This TCR came from a woman between 35 and 50 years old with alopecia areata. Some clones in this sample may be carry-over from other donors' samples. DNA of the CDR3: TGTGCCAGCAGCGCACTGGACCGAGGACCAGCCGGTTTAGGGGAGCTGTTTTTT. Amino acid sequence: CASSALDRGPAGLGELFF.